This TCR beta chain derives from a study of blood T cell repertoires in COVID-19. Study context: Sites in the United States, Italy and Spain provided acute and convalescent COVID-19 samples.

The CDR3 has 12 amino acids. Germline V gene sequence: CDR1 SGHDT, CDR2 YYEEEE. Trimming stripped 0 bases from V and 6 bases from J, with 4 bases between. Per the original data handling: Amplified reference gene primers provided the basis for estimating nucleated cell counts. Here immunoSEQ multiplex PCR was the method, and the copy in TCRdb shows in-frame clones only, minus some. V, J and clone size are taken as reported in that table, and D and trimming were inferred from the DNA itself. Found here are some 170,000 clones, 82% of them singletons; the top ten hold over 7.5%. Input material: peripheral blood. This receptor was obtained from a woman between 65 and 79 years old with acute or convalescent COVID-19. The rearrangement uses TRBV5-6 and TRBJ2-1, with D hard to call. The CDR3 here is CASSLVRNEQFF. The CDR3 DNA is TGTGCCAGCAGCTTGGTGCGCAATGAGCAGTTCTTC.